The present T cell receptor (beta chain) was sequenced within a study of blood T cell repertoires in COVID-19. Study-wide context: Collection of acute and convalescent COVID-19 samples took place in the United States, Italy and Spain.

Sequencing used immunoSEQ multiplex PCR; TCRdb keeps in-frame clones, though not all of them. The data hold some 65,000 clones, with 86% observed a single time. This CDR3 comprises 15 residues. V dropped 2 bases and J dropped 3; count of bases not matched to a gene: 4. Per germline, CDR1 MNHEY and CDR2 SVGAGI. While infection was still active, Seattle patients were enrolled and then followed longitudinally. The sequencing sample was made of peripheral blood. J is TRBJ2-7 and V is TRBV6-5, with 10 bases aligning to TRBD1. The clonotype originates from a man aged 40-49 years with COVID-19, enrolled during active disease. CDR3 in amino acids: CASSYARDRGYEQYF. In DNA form, the CDR3 reads TGTGCCAGCAGTTACGCCCGGGACAGGGGCTACGAGCAGTACTTC.